This is a list of T cell receptor beta chains from one sample in a study of T cell changes during pregnancy in multiple sclerosis. Sequencing was performed with immunoSEQ multiplex PCR; in TCRdb, only in-frame clones are kept and a portion is missing. The data contain around 61,000 clones, around 91% of them singletons. Here the sequenced sample was peripheral blood, taken in the third trimester of pregnancy. All receptors derive from a female donor in good health, enrolled as a control in a pregnancy study. Each CDR3 is given without its conserved first and last residue. Clone sizes are given selectively: once, few, many, or a class where the clone is expanded.

size: NA; V: TRBV6-5; CDR3: ASNRQGGYGYT
size: NA; V: TRBV2; CDR3: ASTYLTGNTEAF
size: NA; V: TRBV10-3; CDR3: AARGGQGEGEQY
size: once; V: TRBV9; CDR3: ASSAAGDSRTGELF
size: few; V: TRBV28; CDR3: ASSLGLYEQY
size: NA; V: TRBV10-3; CDR3: AISGGQGDNQPQH
size: NA; V: TRBV4-3; CDR3: ASSQVASGLPRAEAF
size: NA; V: TRBV21-1; CDR3: ASSKNRGNQPQH
size: NA; V: TRBV7-2; CDR3: ASSPLRLPDTQY
size: NA; V: TRBV4-1; CDR3: ASSQVRGSTEAF
size: NA; V: TRBV6-4; CDR3: ASSDSPFDREGYT
size: NA; V: TRBV29-1; CDR3: SVRAGVGDTQY
size: NA; V: TRBV5-1; CDR3: ASSLAQLDSPTNEKLF
size: NA; V: TRBV6-1; CDR3: ASSEAVFRTAYEAF
size: NA; V: TRBV18; CDR3: ASSPDSYTEAF
size: NA; V: TRBV7-9; CDR3: ASSLGSPLQAGYT
size: once; V: TRBV5-1; CDR3: ASASGGGAVGREQY
size: NA; V: TRBV5-1; CDR3: ASSALTGEAF
size: NA; V: TRBV18; CDR3: ASSGGVYEQY
size: NA; V: TRBV9; CDR3: ASSRTVSNQPQH
size: NA; V: TRBV6-1; CDR3: ASSELQTGSYEQY
size: NA; V: TRBV18; CDR3: ASSPPTGPQETQY
size: NA; V: TRBV5-6; CDR3: ASSLKQDQPQH
size: NA; V: TRBV6-5; CDR3: ASSVRGETQY
size: NA; V: TRBV4-3; CDR3: ASSQDLMASGGGYTQY
size: NA; V: TRBV5-1; CDR3: ASSLAEGGNYGYT
size: NA; V: TRBV28; CDR3: ASSLGGGQINEQF
size: NA; V: TRBV19; CDR3: ASSIEEGAWTEAF
size: NA; V: TRBV9; CDR3: ASSVGGTGVDTQY
size: NA; V: TRBV7-2; CDR3: ASSSGTVRARQY
size: NA; V: TRBV18; CDR3: ASSPPPDAGRDTQY
size: NA; V: TRBV9; CDR3: ASSAQPELLNYGYT
size: once; V: TRBV7-2; CDR3: ASRPQGIRAGNTIY
size: NA; V: TRBV7-9; CDR3: ASRAGGQDGYT
size: NA; V: TRBV5-6; CDR3: ASSLEAQLEAF
size: NA; V: TRBV19; CDR3: ASSIRPGGFYEQY
size: few; V: TRBV7-8; CDR3: ASSLAGQTYGYT
size: NA; V: TRBV5-4; CDR3: ASSPTTAWGYEQY
size: NA; V: TRBV13; CDR3: ASSFPGGEQY
size: NA; V: TRBV2; CDR3: ASSLDRGANYGYT
size: NA; V: TRBV7-3; CDR3: ASSSGLAADTQY
size: NA; V: TRBV5-1; CDR3: ASSPRDRVDEQF
size: NA; V: TRBV12-5; CDR3: ASASGAGELF
size: NA; V: TRBV2; CDR3: ASSEEWSQTTDTQY